This T cell receptor beta chain was captured in a study of cytomegalovirus exposure and HLA in healthy donors. Overall study results and limits: Specificity of a few CMV-associated chains for CMV antigens was verified in vitro.

The repertoire was sequenced with immunoSEQ multiplex PCR; TCRdb's copy has only in-frame clones and lacks some. The sample records about 110,000 clones, about nine tenths being singletons. Note on this clone: Its antigen remains unidentified.

The CDR3 consists of 16 residues. Trimming pared 1 base from V and 1 base from J, leaving 13 bases between. Germline CDR1 is SGHAT and CDR2 is FQNNGV. The TCR was taken from a young woman in good health and CMV-seronegative. The sample was PBMCs. The chain uses TRBV11-2 and TRBJ1-1; D ambiguous. The CDR3 loop is CASSLGTVGGNTEAFF. As DNA, the CDR3 is TGTGCCAGCAGCTTAGGGACGGTAGGAGGGAACACTGAAGCTTTCTTT. Based on the CDR3 plus reference TRBV11-2 and TRBJ1-1, the full variable domain is EAGVAQSPRYKIIEKRQSVAFWCNPISGHATLYWYQQILGQGPKLLIQFQNNGVVDDSQLPKDRFSAERLKGVDSTLKIQPAKLEDSAVYLCASSLGTVGGNTEAFFGQGTRLTVV.